The text below deals with one TCR beta chain. Its antigen is still unknown. The data were obtained in a study of cytomegalovirus exposure and HLA in healthy donors. Overall study results and limits: Later findings reportedly placed an Asian-associated ancestry cluster below the roughly 690-donor mean for N-insertions.

V shed 1 base and J 4 bases; nucleotides not matched to a gene: 6. This CDR3 is 15 amino acids long. CDR1 and CDR2 (germline): LGHNA, YNFKEQ. It was with 60 Vbeta and 13 Jbeta primers that the PCR ran. Method: immunoSEQ multiplex PCR; TCRdb's copy keeps in-frame clones and lacks some. The repertoire table contains about 160,000 clones. The chain uses TRBV4-2 and TRBJ1-1, with 7 bases identical to TRBD1. The source of this sequence is a woman in her sixties or seventies in good health and CMV-seronegative. The sequenced material came from PBMCs. CDR3 nucleotide sequence: TGTGCCAGCAGCCAAGTCGGGGCAGGGGGCACTGAAGCTTTCTTT. It specifies CASSQVGAGGTEAFF.